This T cell receptor beta chain was sequenced during a study of shared clonotypes between healthy human individuals. On the study more broadly: There were three CD4 naive, three CD4 memory, two CD8 naive and one CD8 memory plates per donor. General study results and limits: A small donor pool kept down the genetic and exposure-history diversity that was represented.

Profiled with immunoSEQ multiplex PCR; TCRdb holds only in-frame clones, not every one. The repertoire has fewer than 2.5 million clones, roughly 93% of them found once; the top ten carry around 0.37%. CDR1 and CDR2 (germline): LNHDA, SQIVND (reference sequence). CDR3 size: 14 residues. Note on this clone: What it binds is unknown.

The chain is built from TRBV19 and TRBJ2-5; D remains unclear. The J call could be wrong; TRBJ2-7 is a better fit for the DNA end. The clonotype comes from a man between 18 and 35 years old in good health. Some clones in this sample may be carry-over from other donors' samples. The sequenced sample was naive CD4+ T cells from PBMCs. As to subset: CD45RA+ positively selected. The chain's CDR3 is CASSSLEYGYEQYF. The CDR3 DNA reads as TGTGCCAGTAGTTCGCTGGAGTACGGCTACGAGCAGTACTTC.